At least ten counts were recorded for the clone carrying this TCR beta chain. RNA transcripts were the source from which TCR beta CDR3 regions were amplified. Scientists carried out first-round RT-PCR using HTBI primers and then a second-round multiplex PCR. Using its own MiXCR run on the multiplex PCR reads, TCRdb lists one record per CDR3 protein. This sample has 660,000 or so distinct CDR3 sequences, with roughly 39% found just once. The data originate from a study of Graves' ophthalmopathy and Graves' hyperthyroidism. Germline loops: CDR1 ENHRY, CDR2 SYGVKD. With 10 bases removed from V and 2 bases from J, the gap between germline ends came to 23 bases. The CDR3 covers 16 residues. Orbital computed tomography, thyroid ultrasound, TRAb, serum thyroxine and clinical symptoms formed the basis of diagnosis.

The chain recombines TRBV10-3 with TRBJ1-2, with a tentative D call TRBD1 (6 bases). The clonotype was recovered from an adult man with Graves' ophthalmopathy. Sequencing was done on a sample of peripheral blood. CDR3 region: CASSRLGHLGNYGYTF. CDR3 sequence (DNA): TGTGCCAGCAGCCGGTTGGGACATCTGGGAAACTATGGCTACACCTTC.